This T cell receptor (beta chain) was sequenced for a study of Graves' ophthalmopathy and Graves' hyperthyroidism. The germline V gene encodes CDR1 LGHDT and CDR2 YNNKEL (reference sequence). Deletions cut 1 base from V and 2 bases from J, with 3 bases between. The CDR3 length is 12 residues. Amplification from RNA transcripts yielded the TCR beta CDR3 regions. Following a first-round RT-PCR that used HTBI primers, a second-round multiplex PCR was carried out. TCRdb ran MiXCR on the multiplex PCR reads and lists one entry per CDR3 protein. The repertoire holds hundreds of thousands of distinct CDR3 sequences, with about 24% as singletons. As diagnostic evidence, clinical symptoms, serum thyroxine, TRAb, thyroid ultrasound and orbital computed tomography were relied upon. This clonotype turned up a few times. As yet, its antigen is unknown. General study findings and limits: Sensitivity of 87.88% and specificity of roughly 80% were achieved when a 13-signature model separated ophthalmopathy from stable hyperthyroidism.

The rearrangement joins TRBV3-1 to TRBJ2-7; D is uncertain. The source of this sequence is a woman between 18 and 29 years old with stable Graves' hyperthyroidism. Some clones in this sample may be carry-over from other donors' samples. Source material: peripheral blood. The CDR3 bases are TGTGCCAGCAGCCAAGTGCCCTACGAGCAGTACTTC. This codes for CASSQVPYEQYF.